The source of this TCR beta chain is a study of blood T cell repertoires in COVID-19. Study background: The United States, Italy and Spain provided the acute and convalescent COVID-19 samples. Nucleic acid was either cDNA or gDNA, and it came from T cells, B-cell-depleted T cells, or PBMCs.

In the original workflow: Amplification with reference gene primers provided the estimates of nucleated cell counts. Assay: immunoSEQ multiplex PCR; the TCRdb copy retains only in-frame clones and omits some. The V and J calls and clone size come from that table; D and trimming were worked out from the DNA. The top ten hold approximately 8.1% of the sample, which has about 120,000 clones, over 65% seen once. The V gene's germline CDR1 is LNHDA and CDR2 SQIVND (reference sequence). Unmatched junction bases numbered 3, after V lost 5 bases and J lost 2 bases. This CDR3 spans 14 amino acids. This receptor was taken from a woman in her thirties or forties with acute or convalescent COVID-19. Sequencing was carried out using peripheral blood. The rearrangement joins TRBV19 to TRBJ2-7; 10 nucleotides match TRBD2. Here the CDR3 reads CASSFSGGTYEQYF. CDR3 DNA: TGTGCCAGTAGTTTTAGCGGGGGGACCTACGAGCAGTACTTC.